The T cell receptor beta chain described here comes from a study of control samples from healthy donors and cancer patients. Germline CDR1 SGHDT, CDR2 YYEEEE. The CDR3 contains 12 residues. Between the trimmed V and J ends, which lost 2 bases and 7 bases, there was a span of 10 bases. Using immunoSEQ multiplex PCR, the repertoire was profiled, and TCRdb retains in-frame clones only, with some absent. The sample carries tens of thousands of clones, about 90% recorded once. The source material was blood. The TCR was taken from a man aged 50 to 60 in good health. The chain links TRBV5-6 to TRBJ2-7, with no clear D. CDR3 sequence reads: CASSFGTQEQYF. CDR3 DNA: TGTGCCAGCAGCTTCGGTACCCAGGAGCAGTACTTC.